This paragraph reports one T cell receptor beta chain. The data stem from a study of shared clonotypes between healthy human individuals. Germline CDR1 SGHAT, CDR2 FQNNGV. The CDR3 has 15 amino acids. With V trimmed by 2 bases and J by 2 bases, 5 bases remained unmatched. Naive CD8 cells were CD45RO-negative, positively selected for CCR7, excluding terminally differentiated effector memory CD45RA+ cells. Generated by immunoSEQ multiplex PCR, the TCRdb table keeps only in-frame clones and is missing some. The sample records hundreds of thousands of clones, about 96% being singletons. The V gene is TRBV11-2, the J gene TRBJ1-1; 7 bases are a match to TRBD1. Specimen: naive CD8+ T cells sorted from blood. This TCR derives from a woman aged 25 to 45 in good health. This CDR3 is CASSLLYRGNTEAFF. CDR3 in DNA: TGTGCCAGCAGCTTACTCTACAGGGGAAACACTGAAGCTTTCTTT.